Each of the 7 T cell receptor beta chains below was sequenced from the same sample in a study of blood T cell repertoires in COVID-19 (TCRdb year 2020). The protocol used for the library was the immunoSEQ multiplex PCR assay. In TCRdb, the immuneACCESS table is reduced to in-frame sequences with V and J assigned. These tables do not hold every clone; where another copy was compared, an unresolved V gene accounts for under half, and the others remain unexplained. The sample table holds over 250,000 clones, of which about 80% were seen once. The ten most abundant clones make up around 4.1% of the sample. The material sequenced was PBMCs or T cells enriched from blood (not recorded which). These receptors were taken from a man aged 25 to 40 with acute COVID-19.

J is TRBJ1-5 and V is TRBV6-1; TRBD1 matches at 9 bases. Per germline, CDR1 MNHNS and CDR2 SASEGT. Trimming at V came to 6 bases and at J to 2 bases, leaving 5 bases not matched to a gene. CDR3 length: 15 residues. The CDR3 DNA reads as TGTGCCAGCAGCCAACAGGGGGCTGGCAATCAGCCCCAGCATTTT. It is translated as CASSQQGAGNQPQHF.

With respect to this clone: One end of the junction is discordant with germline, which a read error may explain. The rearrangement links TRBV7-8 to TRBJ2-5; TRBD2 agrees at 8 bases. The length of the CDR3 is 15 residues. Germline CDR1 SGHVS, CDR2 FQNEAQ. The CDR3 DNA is TGTGCCAGCAGCCTAGCGGGCAGGGGTTTAGAGACCCAGTACTTC. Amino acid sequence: CASSLAGRGLETQYF.

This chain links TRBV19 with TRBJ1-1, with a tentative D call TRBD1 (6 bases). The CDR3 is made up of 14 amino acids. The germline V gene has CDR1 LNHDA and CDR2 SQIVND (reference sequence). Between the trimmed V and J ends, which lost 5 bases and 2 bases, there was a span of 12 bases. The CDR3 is CASSFGTSNTEAFF. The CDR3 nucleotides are TGTGCCAGTAGTTTCGGGACATCAAACACTGAAGCTTTCTTT.

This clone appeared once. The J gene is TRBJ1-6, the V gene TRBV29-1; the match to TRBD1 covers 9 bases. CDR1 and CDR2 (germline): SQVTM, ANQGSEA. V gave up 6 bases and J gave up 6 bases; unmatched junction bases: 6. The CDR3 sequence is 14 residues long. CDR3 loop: CSVSDRGPNSPLHF. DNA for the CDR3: TGCAGCGTATCGGACAGGGGACCTAATTCACCCCTCCACTTT.

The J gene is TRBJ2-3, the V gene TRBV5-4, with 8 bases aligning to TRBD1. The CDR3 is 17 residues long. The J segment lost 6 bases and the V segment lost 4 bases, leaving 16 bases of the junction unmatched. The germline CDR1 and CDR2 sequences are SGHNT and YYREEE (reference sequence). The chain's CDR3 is CASSESFRDRSRDTQYF. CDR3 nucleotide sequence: TGTGCCAGCAGCGAGTCCTTCCGGGACAGGTCACGCGATACGCAGTATTTT.

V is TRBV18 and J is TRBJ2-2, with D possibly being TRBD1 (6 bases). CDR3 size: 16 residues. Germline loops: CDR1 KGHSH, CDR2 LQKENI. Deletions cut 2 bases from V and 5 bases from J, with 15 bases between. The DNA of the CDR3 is TGTGCCAGCTCACCAATTTCAGCAGGGGAAACCGGGGAGCTGTTTTTT. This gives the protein CASSPISAGETGELFF.

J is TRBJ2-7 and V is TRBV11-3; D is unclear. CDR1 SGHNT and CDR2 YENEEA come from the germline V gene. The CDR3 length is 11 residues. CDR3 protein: CASSSPPAVLV. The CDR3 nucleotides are TGTGCCAGCAGCTCACCCCCCGCAGTTTTGGTC.